These 22 T cell receptor beta chains were all obtained from the same sample, sequenced in a study of cytomegalovirus exposure and HLA in healthy donors. The study ran its PCR with 60 Vbeta and 13 Jbeta primers. The table came from immunoSEQ multiplex PCR; TCRdb's copy has only in-frame clones and leaves some out. The sample lists more than 90,000 clones, 82% occurring once. Specimen: PBMCs. The receptors shown here come from a man aged 30 to 39 in good health and CMV-seropositive.

V and J are TRBV11-2 and TRBJ1-1; D is perhaps TRBD1 (5 bases). Trimming removed 1 base at V and 5 bases at J, with 11 bases between. CDR1 SGHAT and CDR2 FQNNGV come from the germline V gene. The CDR3 has 14 residues. The CDR3 here is CASSLAWGGTEAFF. The CDR3 nucleotides are TGTGCCAGCAGCTTAGCATGGGGCGGAACTGAAGCTTTCTTT.

This rearrangement joins TRBV9 to TRBJ2-1; 8 nucleotides agree with TRBD2. The germline CDR1 and CDR2 sequences are SGDLS and YYNGEE. The ends lost 4 bases at V and 8 bases at J; junction bases unmatched: 8. The CDR3 is 14 residues long. CDR3 in amino acids: CASSLNGGGDEQFF. Written as DNA, the CDR3 is TGTGCCAGCAGCCTCAACGGGGGGGGCGATGAGCAGTTCTTC.

The rearrangement uses TRBV5-1 and TRBJ2-2, with TRBD2 matching over 10 bases. With 4 bases clipped from V and 1 base from J, the junction kept 4 bases outside the gene matches. The CDR3 is 16 amino acids. In germline, CDR1 is SGHRS, CDR2 YFSETQ. The CDR3 coding sequence is TGCGCCAGCAGCCTGAGACTAGCGGGGAACACCGGGGAGCTGTTTTTT. Translated, it gives CASSLRLAGNTGELFF.

DNA of the CDR3: TGTGCCAGCAGCCCCGGAGGGATCAATGAGCAGTTCTTC. It specifies CASSPGGINEQFF. V is TRBV11-3 and J is TRBJ2-1, with a possible D match to TRBD2 (6 bases). The germline CDR1 and CDR2 sequences are SGHNT and YENEEA. With 5 bases removed from V and 6 bases from J, the gap between germline ends came to 11 bases. The CDR3 covers 13 residues.

This clone was recorded once. This chain connects TRBV2 to TRBJ1-6; 11 bases match TRBD1. Germline V CDR1 and CDR2: SNHLY, FYNNEI. After removal of 7 bases from V and 9 bases from J, the junction contained 5 bases not matched to a gene. The CDR3 consists of 14 residues. The CDR3 loop reads CASIGQGASSPLHF. The CDR3 DNA reads TGTGCCAGCATCGGACAGGGGGCAAGTTCACCCCTCCACTTT.

Concerning this clone itself: The same CDR3 is also encoded by other DNA sequences in this sample. The chain is built from TRBV5-4 and TRBJ1-2, with 8 positions matching TRBD1. The CDR3 contains 14 residues. Losses at the gene ends were 1 base for V and 4 bases for J; bases not matched to a gene: 3. Germline V gene data show CDR1 as SGHNT and CDR2 as YYREEE (reference sequence). CDR3 in amino acids: CASSLRQGSYGYTF. As DNA, the CDR3 is TGTGCCAGCAGCTTGAGACAGGGGTCCTATGGCTACACCTTC.

V is TRBV5-4 and J is TRBJ1-2; D possibly corresponds to TRBD1 (5 bases). Germline V gene sequence: CDR1 SGHNT, CDR2 YYREEE (reference sequence). The length of the CDR3 is 14 residues. V lost 4 bases and J 3 bases, leaving 13 bases between the germline ends. CDR3 amino acids: CASSQVQGDYGYTF. In DNA form, the CDR3 reads TGTGCCAGCAGCCAGGTCCAGGGCGACTATGGCTACACCTTC.

This clone was seen only a few times. V is TRBV4-1 and J is TRBJ1-1, with 8 bases lining up with TRBD1. In germline, CDR1 is MGHRA, CDR2 YSYEKL. The J segment lost 8 bases and the V segment lost 8 bases, leaving 13 bases of the junction unmatched. The length of the CDR3 is 14 residues. In nucleotides, the CDR3 is TGCGCCAGCGCTTACTGGGACAGGATAGGAGAAGCTTTCTTT. It codes for CASAYWDRIGEAFF.

The chain combines TRBV2 with TRBJ2-3; no firm D call. Germline values: CDR1 SNHLY, CDR2 FYNNEI. V was cut by 3 bases and J by 5 bases, with 9 bases left in between. This CDR3 has 13 amino acids. For the CDR3, the DNA is TGTGCCAGCAGTGACAGGTCAGGAGATACGCAGTATTTT. Its translation is CASSDRSGDTQYF. The full variable domain, rest sourced from reference TRBV2 and TRBJ2-3, is EPEVTQTPSHQVTQMGQEVILRCVPISNHLYFYWYRQILGQKVEFLVSFYNNEISEKSEIFDDQFSVERPDGSNFTLKIRSTKLEDSAMYFCASSDRSGDTQYFGPGTRLTVL.

V and J are TRBV9 and TRBJ2-5; perhaps TRBD1 as D (5 bases). The CDR3 spans 15 residues. In germline, CDR1 is SGDLS, CDR2 YYNGEE. Trimming took 0 bases from V and 5 from J, leaving 14 bases between them. The CDR3: CASSVVSAGIETQYF. The DNA of the CDR3 is TGTGCCAGCAGCGTAGTATCTGCAGGGATTGAGACCCAGTACTTC.

The chain uses TRBV13 and TRBJ2-3; 7 bases match TRBD2. Trimming removed 5 bases from V and 1 base from J; junction bases left unmatched: 9. The V gene's germline CDR1 is PRHDT and CDR2 FYEKMQ (reference sequence). The CDR3 covers 16 residues. In nucleotides, the CDR3 is TGTGCCAGCAGCCCCAGAGGAACTAGCGGCACAGATACGCAGTATTTT. Translation: CASSPRGTSGTDTQYF.

V and J are TRBV7-3 and TRBJ2-1, with D perhaps TRBD1 (5 bases). The ends were cut back, 5 bases at V and 8 bases at J, with 13 bases in the middle. CDR1 is SGHTA and CDR2 is FQGTGA in the germline V gene. This CDR3 has 13 residues. The CDR3 loop is CASSVGSGYEQFF. The DNA of the CDR3 is TGTGCCAGCAGCGTAGGGTCAGGGTATGAGCAGTTCTTC.

The genes are TRBV18 and TRBJ2-7, with TRBD1 identical over 7 bases. The CDR3 covers 15 residues. The germline CDR1 and CDR2 sequences are KGHSH and LQKENI. V gave up 6 bases and J gave up 4 bases; unmatched junction bases: 12. In nucleotides, the CDR3 is TGTGCCAGCTCCCCTCCGACAGGGTCTCTGTACGAGCAGTACTTC. Its protein is CASSPPTGSLYEQYF. The variable domain in full, with the rest retrieved from reference TRBV18 and TRBJ2-7, is NAGVMQNPRHLVRRRGQEARLRCSPMKGHSHVYWYRQLPEEGLKFMVYLQKENIIDESGMPKERFSAEFPKEGPSILRIQQVVRGDSAAYFCASSPPTGSLYEQYFGPGTRLTVT.

The chain joins TRBV29-1 to TRBJ2-5; the D gene is possibly TRBD1 (6 bases). Trimming left V 7 bases short and J 5 bases short, with 14 bases between. CDR1 SQVTM and CDR2 ANQGSEA come from the germline V gene. The CDR3 consists of 12 residues. The CDR3 bases are TGCAGCGCACGGACAGCAACGGAGACCCAGTACTTC. Amino acids: CSARTATETQYF.

V gene TRBV7-6 combines with J gene TRBJ2-3, with 7 bases lining up with TRBD2. Germline lookup yields CDR1 SGHVS and CDR2 FNYEAQ. The trim removed 5 bases at V and 1 base at J, leaving 6 bases unmatched. CDR3 length: 15 residues. CDR3 bases: TGTGCCAGCAGCAGAATGGGGGGGGGCACAGATACGCAGTATTTT. This sequence encodes CASSRMGGGTDTQYF.

The genes are TRBV5-1 and TRBJ2-3; 10 bases map to TRBD2. The CDR3 contains 16 residues. V was pared by 1 base and J by 2 bases, with 4 bases of the junction left unmatched. Germline CDR1 SGHRS, CDR2 YFSETQ. DNA of the CDR3: TGCGCCAGCAGCTTGCAACTAGCGGGAAACACAGATACGCAGTATTTT. It translates to CASSLQLAGNTDTQYF.

The chain uses TRBV10-1 and TRBJ1-2; tentatively, D is TRBD1 (6 bases). CDR1 and CDR2 (germline): WNHNN, SYGVQD (reference sequence). V was trimmed by 4 bases and J by 4 bases, leaving 10 bases between them. CDR3 length: 13 residues. CDR3 bases: TGCGCCAGCAGTGCAGGGGTCATCTATGGCTACACCTTC. Encoded protein: CASSAGVIYGYTF.

J is TRBJ1-5 and V is TRBV19; 8 positions agree with TRBD1. The V gene's germline CDR1 is LNHDA and CDR2 SQIVND (reference sequence). This CDR3 is 15 amino acids long. V was clipped by 6 bases and J by 6 bases; unmatched bases: 10. The CDR3 spells CASRGRGQGGQPQHF. The DNA of the CDR3 is TGTGCCAGTAGAGGGCGAGGACAGGGCGGTCAGCCCCAGCATTTT. Full variable domain (outside the CDR3, taken from reference TRBV19 and TRBJ1-5): DGGITQSPKYLFRKEGQNVTLSCEQNLNHDAMYWYRQDPGQGLRLIYYSQIVNDFQKGDIAEGYSVSREKKESFPLTVTSAQKNPTAFYLCASRGRGQGGQPQHFGDGTRLSIL.

The chain has TRBV10-1 and TRBJ1-6; TRBD1 is a possible D gene (6 bases). Trimming removed 10 bases from V and 8 bases from J, with 12 bases in between. Germline CDR1 WNHNN, CDR2 SYGVQD (reference sequence). CDR3 size: 12 residues. CDR3 in amino acids: CAKGVVDSPLHF. The CDR3 coding sequence is TGCGCCAAGGGGGTGGTTGATTCACCCCTCCACTTT.

The chain couples TRBV6-1 to TRBJ1-5; possible D gene TRBD1, 6 bases. The CDR3 contains 15 residues. Trimming left V 3 bases short and J 5 bases short, with 14 bases between. Germline CDR1 reads MNHNS; CDR2 reads SASEGT. In nucleotides, the CDR3 is TGTGCCAGCAGTGAGCAGACAGGTTTTGATCAGCCCCAGCATTTT. Translation: CASSEQTGFDQPQHF.

The chain has TRBV29-1 and TRBJ2-3; no reliable D call. This CDR3 is 12 amino acids long. Trimming cost V 7 bases and J 2 bases, with 10 bases left between them. Germline V CDR1 and CDR2: SQVTM, ANQGSEA. The CDR3 is CSAVLDTDTQYF. CDR3 nucleotides: TGCAGCGCGGTCCTAGACACAGATACGCAGTATTTT.

V is TRBV5-4 and J is TRBJ1-1; D remains unclear. Trimming cost V 2 bases and J 0 bases, with 14 bases left between them. Per the germline V gene, CDR1 is SGHNT and CDR2 is YYREEE (reference sequence). This CDR3 has 16 residues. The CDR3 sequence is CASSFSQVIMNTEAFF. The CDR3 region has the DNA TGTGCCAGCAGCTTCAGTCAGGTTATCATGAACACTGAAGCTTTCTTT.